This TCR beta chain appears in the sequencing data of a study of T cell repertoires in cytomegalovirus infection. TCRdb called the reads again in MiXCR, with one record for every CDR3 protein. This table has roughly 300,000 distinct CDR3 sequences, around a tenth appearing once. This clonotype was seen at least ten times. Material for sequencing was PBMCs. The sequence derives from a human donor in good health (CMV status not recorded). Some clones in this sample may be carry-over from other donors' samples.

CDR3 sequence reads: CASSLSRGQSTQYF. CDR3 nucleotide sequence: TGTGCCAGCAGCTTGTCGCGGGGCCAGAGTACGCAGTATTTT. V and J are TRBV7-2 and TRBJ2-3, with a possible D match to TRBD2 (6 bases). CDR3 length: 14 residues. Trimming cost V 3 bases and J 8 bases, with 15 bases left between them. The germline CDR1 and CDR2 sequences are SGHTA and FQGNSA.